These T cell receptor beta chains were read from a single sample in a study of T cell responses to AZD1222 COVID-19 vaccine. Method: immunoSEQ multiplex PCR; TCRdb's copy keeps in-frame clones and lacks some. The sample yields about 190,000 clones, about 92% seen once. Source: peripheral blood, taken on day 0 of AZD1222 vaccination. These receptors all come from an adult in good health. Both conserved end residues are part of each CDR3. Each record gives: CDR3 length, J gene, D gene, V gene, clone size, CDR3 protein, CDR3 DNA. D genes are given only for firm matches. Only some rows state a clone size, as once, few, many or a class for expanded clones.

16 | TRBJ1-5 | . | TRBV4-1 | . | CASSQGKGRGGEPQHF | TGCGCCAGCAGCCAAGGGAAAGGCAGGGGAGGGGAGCCCCAGCATTTT
15 | TRBJ1-1 | TRBD1 | TRBV19 | . | CASRPGTGGITEAFF | TGTGCCAGTAGACCCGGGACAGGGGGTATTACTGAAGCTTTCTTT
15 | TRBJ2-3 | . | TRBV5-6 | . | CASSLRSASTDTQYF | TGTGCCAGCAGCTTGCGAAGCGCCAGCACAGATACGCAGTATTTT
17 | TRBJ2-7 | TRBD2 | TRBV7-6 | . | CASSLEVPGLAPYEQYF | TGTGCCAGCAGCTTAGAGGTACCCGGACTAGCCCCCTACGAGCAGTACTTC
12 | TRBJ1-1 | . | TRBV29-1 | . | CSVQGGDTEAFF | TGCAGCGTGCAGGGAGGCGACACTGAAGCTTTCTTT
14 | TRBJ1-1 | . | TRBV6-5 | . | CASSSDPMNTEAFF | TGTGCCAGCAGTTCGGACCCCATGAACACTGAAGCTTTCTTT
15 | TRBJ1-2 | . | TRBV7-9 | . | CASSLDLQGNYGYTF | TGTGCCAGCAGCTTAGATCTGCAGGGGAACTATGGCTACACCTTC
16 | TRBJ1-5 | . | TRBV21-1 | few | CASSKATGLWNQPQHF | TGTGCCAGCAGCAAAGCTACAGGGTTGTGGAATCAGCCCCAGCATTTT
13 | TRBJ2-7 | . | TRBV7-8 | . | CASSLRSDYEQYF | TGTGCCAGCAGCTTAAGATCAGACTACGAGCAGTACTTC
15 | TRBJ1-2 | TRBD1 | TRBV29-1 | . | CSVEGDERGGYGYTF | TGCAGCGTTGAAGGAGACGAGCGAGGGGGCTACGGCTACACCTTC
15 | TRBJ1-4 | TRBD1 | TRBV2 | . | CASSPTGTGREKLFF | TGTGCCAGCAGTCCAACCGGGACAGGACGCGAAAAACTGTTTTTT
16 | TRBJ1-3 | . | TRBV4-1 | . | CASSQGVLHSGNTIYF | TGCGCCAGCAGCCAAGGAGTCCTCCACTCTGGAAACACCATATATTTT
13 | TRBJ1-4 | TRBD1 | TRBV27 | . | CASSPDRSRGWFF | TGTGCCAGCAGTCCGGACAGGTCGCGAGGATGGTTTTTT
17 | TRBJ2-7 | TRBD2 | TRBV11-3 | . | CASSYPNSGDHAYEQYF | TGTGCCAGCAGCTACCCCAATAGCGGGGATCATGCCTACGAGCAGTACTTC
21 | TRBJ2-4 | TRBD2 | TRBV15 | . | CATSRELAWTSGKRFKNIQYF | TGTGCCACCAGCAGGGAATTAGCTTGGACTAGCGGGAAACGATTCAAAAACATTCAGTACTTC
14 | TRBJ1-5 | . | TRBV28 | once | CASLGGGGGQPQHF | TGTGCCAGCCTCGGGGGGGGAGGCGGTCAGCCCCAGCATTTT
15 | TRBJ1-5 | . | TRBV2 | . | CASSEVQGRNQPQHF | TGTGCCAGCAGTGAAGTACAGGGTCGCAATCAGCCCCAGCATTTT
13 | TRBJ1-2 | . | TRBV12-3/TRBV12-4 | . | CASGSRASSGYTF | TGTGCCAGCGGGAGCCGGGCCTCATCGGGCTACACCTTC
15 | TRBJ2-7 | . | TRBV4-2 | once | CASSQRPGEGNEQYF | TGTGCCAGCAGCCAGAGACCAGGGGAAGGGAACGAGCAGTACTTC
17 | TRBJ1-5 | TRBD1 | TRBV28 | once | CASSLAFGTDSNQPQHF | TGTGCCAGCAGTTTAGCATTCGGGACAGATAGCAATCAGCCCCAGCATTTT
15 | TRBJ2-2 | . | TRBV11-1 | . | CASSLYTSNTGELFF | TGTGCCAGCAGCTTATACACCTCGAACACCGGGGAGCTGTTTTTT
15 | TRBJ1-5 | . | TRBV28 | . | CASRLPSGLNQPQHF | TGTGCCAGCAGACTCCCTTCCGGGCTCAATCAGCCCCAGCATTTT
15 | TRBJ2-3 | . | TRBV19 | . | CASSNYLARLDTQYF | TGTGCCAGTAGTAATTACCTAGCGAGGTTAGATACGCAGTATTTT
19 | TRBJ2-1 | TRBD1 | TRBV7-7 | . | CASSFGTGQGLGSYNEQFF | TGTGCCAGCAGCTTCGGAACGGGACAGGGCCTGGGCTCCTACAATGAGCAGTTCTTC
14 | TRBJ2-1 | . | TRBV9 | . | CASSVGGTRNEQFF | TGTGCCAGCAGCGTAGGAGGGACTCGTAATGAGCAGTTCTTC